The 11 T cell receptor beta chains in this list originate from one sample, sequenced in a study of blood T cell repertoires in COVID-19. Libraries were prepared by immunoSEQ multiplex PCR; TCRdb keeps only in-frame clonotypes and omits some of them. The table has a few hundred thousand clones, about 87% seen once. The specimen was peripheral blood. These receptors were obtained from a human donor in a cohort sampled during active COVID-19.

This chain connects TRBV9 to TRBJ2-7; 10 bases fit TRBD1. CDR3 length equals 15 residues. V was pared by 3 bases and J by 0 bases, with 3 bases of the junction left unmatched. From germline, CDR1 is SGDLS and CDR2 YYNGEE. CDR3 coding DNA: TGTGCCAGCAGCGCCGGGACAGGGGTCTCCTACGAGCAGTACTTC. Translating gives CASSAGTGVSYEQYF.

The genes are TRBV15 and TRBJ2-4, with 8 nucleotides matching TRBD1. There are 14 residues in the CDR3. The junction had 5 bases not matched to a gene; V was cut back by 2 bases and J by 8 bases. From germline, CDR1 is LNHNV and CDR2 YYDKDF (reference sequence). The CDR3 region has the DNA TGTGCCACCAGCAGACCGACAGGGGTTGACATTCAGTACTTC. It specifies CATSRPTGVDIQYF.

This clone came up once. This sequence joins TRBV19 and TRBJ1-5; possible D gene TRBD1, 6 bases. The CDR3 has 12 amino acids. Trimming stripped 7 bases from V and 8 bases from J, with 12 bases between. Germline loops: CDR1 LNHDA, CDR2 SQIVND (reference sequence). The CDR3 bases are TGTGCCAGTAAACAGGGTGGAGAGCCCCAGCATTTT. The encoded protein is CASKQGGEPQHF.

The chain recombines TRBV30 with TRBJ1-1, with 10 bases matching TRBD1. Germline values: CDR1 GTSNPN, CDR2 SVGIG (reference sequence). V lost 4 bases and J lost 5; bases outside the gene matches: 7. This CDR3 is built from 14 residues. DNA for the CDR3: TGTGCCTGGACCCGCCGGACAGGGGGGACTGAAGCTTTCTTT. Its protein is CAWTRRTGGTEAFF.

V is TRBV28 and J is TRBJ2-2, with a weak D call TRBD2 (5 bases). The CDR3 has 16 residues. The V gene lost 5 bases and the J gene lost 2 bases, with 15 bases spanning the gap. CDR1 is MDHEN and CDR2 is SYDVKM in the germline V gene. The CDR3 nucleotides are TGTGCCAGCAGTGCACTAGGGTACTACAACACCGGGGAGCTGTTTTTT. This sequence encodes CASSALGYYNTGELFF.

This clone showed up just a few times. The CDR3 sequence is CASSHLRGHTNEKLFF. CDR3 DNA sequence: TGTGCCAGCAGCCACCTCAGGGGGCATACTAATGAAAAACTGTTTTTT. This chain joins TRBV7-6 and TRBJ1-4; 8 bases line up with TRBD1. CDR1 SGHVS and CDR2 FNYEAQ come from the germline V gene. This CDR3 has 16 amino acids. V lost 5 bases to trimming and J lost 2 bases; unmatched junction nucleotides: 7.

The chain links TRBV29-1 to TRBJ1-4, with 9 bases that match TRBD1. Germline trimming cut 7 bases from V and 8 bases from J; bases unmatched to any gene: 5. CDR1 is SQVTM and CDR2 is ANQGSEA in the germline V gene. CDR3 size: 12 residues. In DNA, the CDR3 is TGCAGCGCAAGGACAGGGGACGAAAAACTGTTTTTT. Amino acids: CSARTGDEKLFF.

The chain recombines TRBV19 with TRBJ1-5; perhaps TRBD1 as D (5 bases). The CDR3 runs to 16 residues. The V gene's germline CDR1 is LNHDA and CDR2 SQIVND (reference sequence). V lost 3 bases to trimming and J lost 1 base, with 13 bases between them. CDR3 loop: CASSMGPGGSNQPQHF. As DNA, the CDR3 is TGTGCCAGTAGTATGGGACCGGGGGGAAGCAATCAGCCCCAGCATTTT. Full variable domain (rest looked up from reference TRBV19 and TRBJ1-5): DGGITQSPKYLFRKEGQNVTLSCEQNLNHDAMYWYRQDPGQGLRLIYYSQIVNDFQKGDIAEGYSVSREKKESFPLTVTSAQKNPTAFYLCASSMGPGGSNQPQHFGDGTRLSIL.

This clone showed up just a few times. The J gene is TRBJ2-6, the V gene TRBV2; 7 nucleotides line up with TRBD1. The junction had 1 base not matched to a gene; V was cut back by 8 bases and J by 0 bases. CDR1 and CDR2 (germline): SNHLY, FYNNEI. This CDR3 contains 14 residues. CDR3 sequence (DNA): TGTGCCAGCCGACAGGGCTCTGGGGCCAACGTCCTGACTTTC. Its protein is CASRQGSGANVLTF.

The rearrangement links TRBV9 to TRBJ2-2; TRBD2 matches 8 bases. From germline, CDR1 is SGDLS and CDR2 YYNGEE. The CDR3 length is 15 residues. Losses at the gene ends were 4 bases for V and 2 bases for J; bases not matched to a gene: 4. The CDR3 spells CASSSGGTNTGELFF. The CDR3 DNA reads TGTGCCAGCAGCTCGGGGGGGACTAACACCGGGGAGCTGTTTTTT.

The genes are TRBV5-4 and TRBJ2-3; 8 positions match TRBD1. CDR3 length: 15 residues. CDR1 SGHNT and CDR2 YYREEE come from the germline V gene (reference sequence). V lost 4 bases to trimming and J lost 2 bases; unmatched junction nucleotides: 6. In DNA form, the CDR3 reads TGTGCCAGCAGCGCTGGACAGGGCTACACAGATACGCAGTATTTT. This codes for CASSAGQGYTDTQYF.